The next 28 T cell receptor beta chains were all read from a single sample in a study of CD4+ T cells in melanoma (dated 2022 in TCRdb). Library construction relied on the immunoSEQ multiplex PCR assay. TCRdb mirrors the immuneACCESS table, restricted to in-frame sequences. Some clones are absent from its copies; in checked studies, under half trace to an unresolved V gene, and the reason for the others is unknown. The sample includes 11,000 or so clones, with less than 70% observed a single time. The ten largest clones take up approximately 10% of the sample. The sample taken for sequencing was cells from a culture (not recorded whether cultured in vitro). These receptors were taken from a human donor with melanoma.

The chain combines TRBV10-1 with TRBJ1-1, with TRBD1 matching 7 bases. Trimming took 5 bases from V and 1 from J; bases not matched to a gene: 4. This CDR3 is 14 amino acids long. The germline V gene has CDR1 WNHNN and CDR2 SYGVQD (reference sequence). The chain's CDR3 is CASSKTGANTEAFF. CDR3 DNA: TGCGCCAGCAGTAAAACAGGGGCGAACACTGAAGCTTTCTTT.

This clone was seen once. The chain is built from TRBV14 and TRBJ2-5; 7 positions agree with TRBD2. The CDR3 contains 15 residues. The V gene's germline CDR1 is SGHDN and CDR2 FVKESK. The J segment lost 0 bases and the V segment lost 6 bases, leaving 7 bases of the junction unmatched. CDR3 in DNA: TGTGCCAGCAGTCGGGGCCGGGGGGACCAAGAGACCCAGTACTTC. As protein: CASSRGRGDQETQYF.

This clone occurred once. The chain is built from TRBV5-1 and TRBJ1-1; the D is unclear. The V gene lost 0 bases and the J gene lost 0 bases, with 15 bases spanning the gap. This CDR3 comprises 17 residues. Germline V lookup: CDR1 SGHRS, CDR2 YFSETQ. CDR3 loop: CASSLGLINRMNTEAFF. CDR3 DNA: TGCGCCAGCAGCTTGGGCCTGATAAATCGTATGAACACTGAAGCTTTCTTT.

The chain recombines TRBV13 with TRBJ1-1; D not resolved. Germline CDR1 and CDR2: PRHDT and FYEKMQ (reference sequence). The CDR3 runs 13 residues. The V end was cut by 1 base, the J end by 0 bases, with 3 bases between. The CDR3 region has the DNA TGTGCCAGCAGCTTAGAGCTGAACACTGAAGCTTTCTTT. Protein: CASSLELNTEAFF.

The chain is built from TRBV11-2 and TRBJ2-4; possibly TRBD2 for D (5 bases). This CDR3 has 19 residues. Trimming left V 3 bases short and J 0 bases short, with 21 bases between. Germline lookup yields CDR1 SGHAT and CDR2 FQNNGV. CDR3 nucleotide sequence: TGTGCCAGCAGCTTGGAGAGTCCGGGGAGCCTACTAGCCAAAAACATTCAGTACTTC. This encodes CASSLESPGSLLAKNIQYF.

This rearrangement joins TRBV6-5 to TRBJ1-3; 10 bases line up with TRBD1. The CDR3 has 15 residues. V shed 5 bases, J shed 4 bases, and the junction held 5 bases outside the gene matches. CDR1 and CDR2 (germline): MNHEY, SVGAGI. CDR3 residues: CASSGDRGYGNTIYF. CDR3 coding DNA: TGTGCCAGCAGTGGGGACAGGGGCTACGGAAACACCATATATTTT.

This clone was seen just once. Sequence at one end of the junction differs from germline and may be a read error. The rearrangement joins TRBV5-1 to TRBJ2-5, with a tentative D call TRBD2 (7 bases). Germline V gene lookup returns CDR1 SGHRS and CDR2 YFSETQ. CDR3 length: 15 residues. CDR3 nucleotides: TGCGCCAGCAGCGATGGGCGGGGGCCCCAAGAGGCCCAGTACTTC. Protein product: CASSDGRGPQEAQYF.

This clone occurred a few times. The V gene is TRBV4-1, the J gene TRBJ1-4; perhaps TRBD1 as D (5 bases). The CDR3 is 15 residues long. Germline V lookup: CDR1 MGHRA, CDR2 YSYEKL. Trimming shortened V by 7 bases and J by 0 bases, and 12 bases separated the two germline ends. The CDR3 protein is CASNYPGATNEKLFF. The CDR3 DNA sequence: TGCGCCAGCAACTATCCGGGGGCAACTAATGAAAAACTGTTTTTT.

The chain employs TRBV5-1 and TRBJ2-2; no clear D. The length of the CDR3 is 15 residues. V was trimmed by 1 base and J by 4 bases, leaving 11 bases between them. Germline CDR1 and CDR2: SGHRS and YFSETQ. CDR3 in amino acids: CASSLTASPTGELFF. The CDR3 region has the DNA TGCGCCAGCAGCTTGACGGCCAGCCCCACCGGGGAGCTGTTTTTT.

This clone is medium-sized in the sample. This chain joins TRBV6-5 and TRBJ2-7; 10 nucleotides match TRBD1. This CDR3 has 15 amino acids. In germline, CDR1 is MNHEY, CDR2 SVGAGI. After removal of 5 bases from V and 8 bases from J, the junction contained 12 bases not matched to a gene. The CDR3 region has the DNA TGTGCCAGCAGTAATCCGGGACAGGGGCTTGTAAAGCAGTACTTC. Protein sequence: CASSNPGQGLVKQYF.

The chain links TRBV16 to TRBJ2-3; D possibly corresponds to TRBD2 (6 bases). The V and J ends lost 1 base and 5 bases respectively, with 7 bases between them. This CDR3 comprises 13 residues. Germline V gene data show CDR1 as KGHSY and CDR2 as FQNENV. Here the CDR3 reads CASSQFGGDTQYF. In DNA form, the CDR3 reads TGTGCCAGCAGCCAATTCGGGGGAGATACGCAGTATTTT.

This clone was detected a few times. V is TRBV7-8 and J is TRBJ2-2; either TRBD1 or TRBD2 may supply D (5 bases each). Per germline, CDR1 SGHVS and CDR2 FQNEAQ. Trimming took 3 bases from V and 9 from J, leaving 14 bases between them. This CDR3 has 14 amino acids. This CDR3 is CASSLNPGTRELFF. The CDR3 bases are TGTGCCAGCAGCTTGAACCCCGGGACCCGGGAGCTGTTTTTT.

This CDR3 reads CASSLWRNYEQYF. CDR3 bases: TGTGCCAGCAGCTTATGGAGAAACTACGAGCAGTACTTC. The rearrangement links TRBV7-2 to TRBJ2-7; no definite D call. Germline lookup yields CDR1 SGHTA and CDR2 FQGNSA. The CDR3 has 13 amino acids. V was trimmed by 2 bases and J by 3 bases, leaving 8 bases between them. Based on the CDR3 plus reference TRBV7-2 and TRBJ2-7, the full variable domain is GAGVSQSPSNKVTEKGKDVELRCDPISGHTALYWYRQSLGQGLEFLIYFQGNSAPDKSGLPSDRFSAERTGGSVSTLTIQRTQQEDSAVYLCASSLWRNYEQYFGPGTRLTVT.

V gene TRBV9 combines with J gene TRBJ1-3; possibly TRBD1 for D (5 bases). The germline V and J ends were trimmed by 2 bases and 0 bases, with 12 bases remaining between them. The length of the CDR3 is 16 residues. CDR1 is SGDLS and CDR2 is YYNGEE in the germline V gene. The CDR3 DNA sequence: TGTGCCAGCAGCGTCCGGGACCCCTCCTCTGGAAACACCATATATTTT. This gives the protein CASSVRDPSSGNTIYF.

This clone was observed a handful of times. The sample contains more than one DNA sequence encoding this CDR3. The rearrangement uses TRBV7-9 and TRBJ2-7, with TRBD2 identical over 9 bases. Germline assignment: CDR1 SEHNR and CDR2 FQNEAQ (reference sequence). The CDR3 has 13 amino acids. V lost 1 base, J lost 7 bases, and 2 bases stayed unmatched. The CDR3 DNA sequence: TGTGCCAGCAGCTTAGGCGGGAGGGTTGAGCAGTACTTC. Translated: CASSLGGRVEQYF. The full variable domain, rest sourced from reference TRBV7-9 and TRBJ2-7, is DTGVSQNPRHKITKRGQNVTFRCDPISEHNRLYWYRQTLGQGPEFLTYFQNEAQLEKSRLLSDRFSAERPKGSFSTLEIQRTEQGDSAMYLCASSLGGRVEQYFGPGTRLTVT.

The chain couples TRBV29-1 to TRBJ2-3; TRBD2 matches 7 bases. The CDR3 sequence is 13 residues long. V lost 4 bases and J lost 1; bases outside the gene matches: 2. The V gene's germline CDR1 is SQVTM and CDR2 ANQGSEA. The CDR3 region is CSVVRGGTDTQYF. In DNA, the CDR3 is TGCAGCGTTGTCCGGGGGGGCACAGATACGCAGTATTTT.

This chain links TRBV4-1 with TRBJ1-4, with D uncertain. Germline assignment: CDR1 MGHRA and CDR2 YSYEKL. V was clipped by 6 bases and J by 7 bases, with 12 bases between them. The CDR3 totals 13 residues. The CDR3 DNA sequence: TGCGCCAGCAGTCTGGCCCAGACTGAAAAACTGTTTTTT. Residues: CASSLAQTEKLFF.

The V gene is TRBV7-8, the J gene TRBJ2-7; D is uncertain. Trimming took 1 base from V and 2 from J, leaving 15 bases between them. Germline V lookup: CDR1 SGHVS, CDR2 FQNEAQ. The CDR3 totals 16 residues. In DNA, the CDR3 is TGTGCCAGCAGCTTAGTTTCAACAGCCACGGCCTACGAGCAGTACTTC. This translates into CASSLVSTATAYEQYF. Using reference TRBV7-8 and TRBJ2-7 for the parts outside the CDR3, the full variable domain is GAGVSQSPRYKVAKRGQDVALRCDPISGHVSLFWYQQALGQGPEFLTYFQNEAQLDKSGLPSDRFFAERPEGSVSTLKIQRTQQEDSAVYLCASSLVSTATAYEQYFGPGTRLTVT.

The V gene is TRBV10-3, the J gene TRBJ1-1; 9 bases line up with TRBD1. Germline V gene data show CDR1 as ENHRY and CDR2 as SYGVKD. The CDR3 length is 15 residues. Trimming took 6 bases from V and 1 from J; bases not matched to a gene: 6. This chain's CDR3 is CAISTGGEGNTEAFF. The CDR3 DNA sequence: TGTGCCATCAGCACAGGGGGCGAGGGGAACACTGAAGCTTTCTTT.

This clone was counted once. CDR3 DNA: TGTGCCTGGAGGTCGGGGGTTTCCTACGAGCAGTACTTC. It codes for CAWRSGVSYEQYF. The chain combines TRBV30 with TRBJ2-7, with D maybe TRBD2 (6 bases). Trimming left V 3 bases short and J 1 base short, with 10 bases between. Germline CDR1 GTSNPN, CDR2 SVGIG (reference sequence). There are 13 residues in the CDR3.

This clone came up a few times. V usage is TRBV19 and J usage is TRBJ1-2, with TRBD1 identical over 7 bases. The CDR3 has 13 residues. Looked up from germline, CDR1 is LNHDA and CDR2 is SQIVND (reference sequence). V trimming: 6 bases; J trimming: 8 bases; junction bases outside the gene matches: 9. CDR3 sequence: CASSSTGILGYTF. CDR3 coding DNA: TGTGCCAGTAGCTCGACAGGGATTTTAGGCTACACCTTC. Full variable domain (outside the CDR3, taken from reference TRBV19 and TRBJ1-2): DGGITQSPKYLFRKEGQNVTLSCEQNLNHDAMYWYRQDPGQGLRLIYYSQIVNDFQKGDIAEGYSVSREKKESFPLTVTSAQKNPTAFYLCASSSTGILGYTFGSGTRLTVV.

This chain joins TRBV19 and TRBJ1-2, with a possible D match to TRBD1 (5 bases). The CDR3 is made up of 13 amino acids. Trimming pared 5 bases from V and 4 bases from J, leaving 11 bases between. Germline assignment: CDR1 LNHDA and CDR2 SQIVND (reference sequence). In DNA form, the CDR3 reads TGTGCCAGTAGTGTCGTCGGGGCCTATGGCTACACCTTC. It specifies CASSVVGAYGYTF. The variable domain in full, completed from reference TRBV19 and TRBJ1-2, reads DGGITQSPKYLFRKEGQNVTLSCEQNLNHDAMYWYRQDPGQGLRLIYYSQIVNDFQKGDIAEGYSVSREKKESFPLTVTSAQKNPTAFYLCASSVVGAYGYTFGSGTRLTVV.

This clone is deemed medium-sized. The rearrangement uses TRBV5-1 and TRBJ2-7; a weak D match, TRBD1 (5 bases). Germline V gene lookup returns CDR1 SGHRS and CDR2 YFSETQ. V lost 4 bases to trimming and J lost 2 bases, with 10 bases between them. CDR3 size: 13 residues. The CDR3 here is CASSRQQAYEQYF. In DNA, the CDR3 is TGCGCCAGCAGCCGTCAACAGGCCTACGAGCAGTACTTC.

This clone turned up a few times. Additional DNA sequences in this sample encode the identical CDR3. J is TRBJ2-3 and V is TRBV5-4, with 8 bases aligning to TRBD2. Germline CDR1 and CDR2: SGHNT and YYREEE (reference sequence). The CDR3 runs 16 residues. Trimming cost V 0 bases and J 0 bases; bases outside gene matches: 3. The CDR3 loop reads CASSLGAGVSTDTQYF. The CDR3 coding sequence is TGTGCCAGCAGCTTGGGAGCGGGGGTTAGCACAGATACGCAGTATTTT.

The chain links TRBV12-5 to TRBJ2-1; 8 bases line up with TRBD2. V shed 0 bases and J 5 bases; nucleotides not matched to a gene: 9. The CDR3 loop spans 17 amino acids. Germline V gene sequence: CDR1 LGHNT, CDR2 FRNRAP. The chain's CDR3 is CASGLVLGGVLDNEQFF. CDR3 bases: TGTGCTAGTGGTTTGGTACTCGGGGGGGTTCTAGACAATGAGCAGTTCTTC.

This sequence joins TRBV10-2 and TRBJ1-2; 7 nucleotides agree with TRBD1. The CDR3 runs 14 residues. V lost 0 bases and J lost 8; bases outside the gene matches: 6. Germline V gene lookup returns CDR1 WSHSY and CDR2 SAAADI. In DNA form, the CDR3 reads TGCGCCAGCAGTGAGTCCACAGGGGCGCGGGGCTACACCTTC. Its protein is CASSESTGARGYTF.

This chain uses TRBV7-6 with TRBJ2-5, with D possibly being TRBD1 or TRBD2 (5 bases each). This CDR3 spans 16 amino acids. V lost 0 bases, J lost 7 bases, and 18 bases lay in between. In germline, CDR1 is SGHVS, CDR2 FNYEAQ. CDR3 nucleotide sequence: TGTGCCAGCAGCTTAGCGGGGACCGCGATGAGTAGGACCCAGTACTTC. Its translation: CASSLAGTAMSRTQYF.

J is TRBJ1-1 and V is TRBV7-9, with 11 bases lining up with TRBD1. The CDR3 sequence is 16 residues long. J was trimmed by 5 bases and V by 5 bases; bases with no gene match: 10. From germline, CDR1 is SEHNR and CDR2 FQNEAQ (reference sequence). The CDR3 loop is CASSGTGGKSWTEAFF. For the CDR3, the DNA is TGTGCCAGCAGCGGGACAGGGGGAAAATCCTGGACTGAAGCTTTCTTT.